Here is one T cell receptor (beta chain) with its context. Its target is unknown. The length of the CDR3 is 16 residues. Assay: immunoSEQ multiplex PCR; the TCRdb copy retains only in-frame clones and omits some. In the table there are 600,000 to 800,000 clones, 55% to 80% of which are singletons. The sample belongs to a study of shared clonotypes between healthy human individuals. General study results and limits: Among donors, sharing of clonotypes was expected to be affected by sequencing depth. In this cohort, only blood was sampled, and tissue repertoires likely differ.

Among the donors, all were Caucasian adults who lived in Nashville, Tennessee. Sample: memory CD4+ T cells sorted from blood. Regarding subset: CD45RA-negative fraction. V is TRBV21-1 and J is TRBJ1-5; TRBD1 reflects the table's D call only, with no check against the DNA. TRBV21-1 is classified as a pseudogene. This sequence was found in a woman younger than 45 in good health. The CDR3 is CASSTTLDSVYQPQHF. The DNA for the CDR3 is TGTGCCAGCAGCACCACCTTGGACAGTGTTTATCAGCCCCAGCATTTT.